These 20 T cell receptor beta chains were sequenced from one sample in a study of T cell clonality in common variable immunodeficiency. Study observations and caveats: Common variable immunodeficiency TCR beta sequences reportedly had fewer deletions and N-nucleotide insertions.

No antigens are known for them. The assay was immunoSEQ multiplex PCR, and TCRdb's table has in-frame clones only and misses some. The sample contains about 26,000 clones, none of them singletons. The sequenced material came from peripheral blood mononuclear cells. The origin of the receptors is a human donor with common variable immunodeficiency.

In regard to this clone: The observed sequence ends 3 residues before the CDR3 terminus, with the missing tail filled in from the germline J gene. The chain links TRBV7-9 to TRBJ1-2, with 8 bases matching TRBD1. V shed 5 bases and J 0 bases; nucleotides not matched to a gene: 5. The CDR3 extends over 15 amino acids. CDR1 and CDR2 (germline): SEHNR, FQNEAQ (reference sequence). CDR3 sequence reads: CASSQGQAPNYGYTF. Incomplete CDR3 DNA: TGTGCCAGCAGCCAGGGACAGGCGCCTAACTATGGC.

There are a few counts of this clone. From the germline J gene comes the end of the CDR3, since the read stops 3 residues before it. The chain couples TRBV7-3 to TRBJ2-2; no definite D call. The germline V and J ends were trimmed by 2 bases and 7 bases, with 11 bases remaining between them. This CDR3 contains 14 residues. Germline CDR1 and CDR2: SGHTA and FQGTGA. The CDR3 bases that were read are TGTGCCAGCAGCTTAGGTCAGGCTGACGGGGAG. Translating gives CASSLGQADGE. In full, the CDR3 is CASSLGQADGELFF.

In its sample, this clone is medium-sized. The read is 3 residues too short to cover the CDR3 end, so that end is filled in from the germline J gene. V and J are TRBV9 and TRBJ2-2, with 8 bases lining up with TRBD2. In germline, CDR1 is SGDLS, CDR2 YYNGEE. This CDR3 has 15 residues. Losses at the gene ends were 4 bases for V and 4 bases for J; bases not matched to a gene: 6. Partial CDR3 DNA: TGTGCCAGCAGCAGGAAGACTAGCGCCACCGGGGAG. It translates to CASSRKTSATGE. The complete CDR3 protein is CASSRKTSATGELFF.

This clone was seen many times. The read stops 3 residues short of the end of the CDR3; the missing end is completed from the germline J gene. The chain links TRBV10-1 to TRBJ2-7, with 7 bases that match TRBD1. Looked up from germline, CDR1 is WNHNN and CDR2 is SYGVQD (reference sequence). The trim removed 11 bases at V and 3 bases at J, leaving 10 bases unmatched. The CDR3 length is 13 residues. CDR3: CACRDQGDYEQYF. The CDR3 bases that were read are TGCGCCTGCCGGGACCAGGGGGACTACGAG.

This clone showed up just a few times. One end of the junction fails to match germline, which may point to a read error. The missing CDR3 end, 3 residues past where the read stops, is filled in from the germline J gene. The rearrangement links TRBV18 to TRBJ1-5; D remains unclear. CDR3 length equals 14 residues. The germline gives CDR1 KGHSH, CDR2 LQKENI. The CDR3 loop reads CASSRGNSKQPQHF. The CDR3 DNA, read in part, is TGTGCCAGCTCGCGGGGAAATAGCAAGCAGCCC.

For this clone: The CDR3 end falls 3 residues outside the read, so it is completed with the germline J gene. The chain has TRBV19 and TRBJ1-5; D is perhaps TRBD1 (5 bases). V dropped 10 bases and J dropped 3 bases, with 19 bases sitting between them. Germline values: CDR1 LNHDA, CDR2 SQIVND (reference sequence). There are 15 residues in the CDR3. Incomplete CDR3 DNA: TGTGCCACGTCCATCCTAAACAGGAACAATCAGCCC. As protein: CATSILNRNNQP. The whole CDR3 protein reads CATSILNRNNQPQHF. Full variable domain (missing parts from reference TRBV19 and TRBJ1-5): DGGITQSPKYLFRKEGQNVTLSCEQNLNHDAMYWYRQDPGQGLRLIYYSQIVNDFQKGDIAEGYSVSREKKESFPLTVTSAQKNPTAFYLCATSILNRNNQPQHFGDGTRLSIL.

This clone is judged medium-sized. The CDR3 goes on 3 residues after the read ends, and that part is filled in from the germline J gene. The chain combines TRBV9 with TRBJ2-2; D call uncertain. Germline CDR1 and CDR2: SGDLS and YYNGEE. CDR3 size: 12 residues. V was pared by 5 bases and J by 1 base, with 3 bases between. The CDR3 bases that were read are TGTGCCAGCAGTCTGAACACCGGGGAG. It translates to CASSLNTGE. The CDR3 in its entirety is CASSLNTGELFF.

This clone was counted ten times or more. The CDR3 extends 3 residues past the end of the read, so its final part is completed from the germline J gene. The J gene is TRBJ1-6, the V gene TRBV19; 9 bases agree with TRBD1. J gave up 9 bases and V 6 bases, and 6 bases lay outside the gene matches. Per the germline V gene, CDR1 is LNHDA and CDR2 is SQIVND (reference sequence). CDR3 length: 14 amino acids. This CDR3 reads CASRGQGNSSPLHF. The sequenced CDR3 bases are TGTGCCAGTAGGGGACAGGGAAACAGTTCACCC.

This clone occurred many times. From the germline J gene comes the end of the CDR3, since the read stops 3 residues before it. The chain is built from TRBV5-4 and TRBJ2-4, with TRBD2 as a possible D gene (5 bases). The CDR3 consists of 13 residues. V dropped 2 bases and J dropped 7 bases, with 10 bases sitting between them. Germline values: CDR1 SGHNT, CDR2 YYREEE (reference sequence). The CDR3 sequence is CASSLPSGNIQYF. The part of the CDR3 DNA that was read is TGTGCCAGCAGCTTACCCTCGGGGAACATT.

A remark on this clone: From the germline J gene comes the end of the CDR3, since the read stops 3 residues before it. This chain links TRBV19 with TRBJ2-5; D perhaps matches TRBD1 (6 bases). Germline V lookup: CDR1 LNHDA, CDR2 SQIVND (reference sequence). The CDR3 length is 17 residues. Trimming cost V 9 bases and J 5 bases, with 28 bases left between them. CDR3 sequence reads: CARMHTNLQGRGETQYF. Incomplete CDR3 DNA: TGTGCCAGAATGCATACAAACCTACAGGGCCGAGGGGAGACC. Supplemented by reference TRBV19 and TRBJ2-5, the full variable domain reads DGGITQSPKYLFRKEGQNVTLSCEQNLNHDAMYWYRQDPGQGLRLIYYSQIVNDFQKGDIAEGYSVSREKKESFPLTVTSAQKNPTAFYLCARMHTNLQGRGETQYFGPGTRLLVL.

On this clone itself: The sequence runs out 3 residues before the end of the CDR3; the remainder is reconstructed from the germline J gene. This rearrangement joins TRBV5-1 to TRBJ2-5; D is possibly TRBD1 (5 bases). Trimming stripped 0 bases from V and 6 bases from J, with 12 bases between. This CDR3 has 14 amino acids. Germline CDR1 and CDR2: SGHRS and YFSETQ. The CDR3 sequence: CASSLDLGRQTQYF. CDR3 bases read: TGCGCCAGCAGCTTGGACTTGGGGCGGCAGACC.

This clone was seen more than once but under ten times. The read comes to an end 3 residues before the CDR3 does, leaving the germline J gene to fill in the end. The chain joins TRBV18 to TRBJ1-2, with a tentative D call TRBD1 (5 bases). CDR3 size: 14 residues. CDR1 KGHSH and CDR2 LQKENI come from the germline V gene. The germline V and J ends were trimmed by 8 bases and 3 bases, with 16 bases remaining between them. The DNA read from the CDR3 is TGTGCCAGCCGTCAAAGCGGGGGGGACTATGGC. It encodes CASRQSGGDYG. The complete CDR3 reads CASRQSGGDYGYTF.

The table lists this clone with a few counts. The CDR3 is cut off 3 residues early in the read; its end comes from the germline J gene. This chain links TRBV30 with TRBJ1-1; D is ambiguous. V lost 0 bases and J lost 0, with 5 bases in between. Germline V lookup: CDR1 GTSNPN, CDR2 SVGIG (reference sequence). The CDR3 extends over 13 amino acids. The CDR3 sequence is CAWSVTVNTEAFF. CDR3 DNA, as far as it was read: TGTGCCTGGAGTGTAACGGTGAACACTGAA.

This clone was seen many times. CDR3 sequence: CAISERTANTEAFF. The CDR3 bases that were read are TGTGCCATCAGTGAACGGACAGCCAACACTGAA. The rearrangement joins TRBV10-3 to TRBJ1-1, with D possibly matching TRBD1 (6 bases). From the germline J gene comes the end of the CDR3, since the read stops 3 residues before it. CDR1 is ENHRY and CDR2 is SYGVKD in the germline V gene. V was trimmed by 3 bases and J by 2 bases, leaving 10 bases between them. The CDR3 loop spans 14 amino acids.

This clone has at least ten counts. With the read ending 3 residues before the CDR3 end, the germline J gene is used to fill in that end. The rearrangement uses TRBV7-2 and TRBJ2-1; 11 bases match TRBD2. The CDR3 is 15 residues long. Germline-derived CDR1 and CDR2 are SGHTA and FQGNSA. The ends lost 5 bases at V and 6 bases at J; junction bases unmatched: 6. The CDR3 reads CASSITSGSGNEQFF. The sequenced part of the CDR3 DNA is TGTGCCAGCAGCATTACTAGCGGGAGCGGCAATGAG. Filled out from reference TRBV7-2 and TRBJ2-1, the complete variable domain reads GAGVSQSPSNKVTEKGKDVELRCDPISGHTALYWYRQSLGQGLEFLIYFQGNSAPDKSGLPSDRFSAERTGGSVSTLTIQRTQQEDSAVYLCASSITSGSGNEQFFGPGTRLTVL.

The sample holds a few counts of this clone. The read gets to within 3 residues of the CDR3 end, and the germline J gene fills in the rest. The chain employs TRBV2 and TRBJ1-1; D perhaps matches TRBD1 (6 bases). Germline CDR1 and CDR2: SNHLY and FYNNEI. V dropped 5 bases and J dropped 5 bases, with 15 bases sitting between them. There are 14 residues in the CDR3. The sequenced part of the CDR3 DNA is TGTGCCAGCAGTATACAGGGAAAAGGTACTGAA. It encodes CASSIQGKGTE. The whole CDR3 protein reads CASSIQGKGTEAFF.

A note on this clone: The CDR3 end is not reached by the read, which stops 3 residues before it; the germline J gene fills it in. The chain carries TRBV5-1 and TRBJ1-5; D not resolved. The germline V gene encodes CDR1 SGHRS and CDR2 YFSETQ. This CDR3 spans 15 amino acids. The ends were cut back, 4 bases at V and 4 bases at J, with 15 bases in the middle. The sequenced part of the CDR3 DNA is TGCGCCAGCAGCCCCTCTTCCGGGTCAAATCAGCCC. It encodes CASSPSSGSNQP. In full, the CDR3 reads CASSPSSGSNQPQHF.

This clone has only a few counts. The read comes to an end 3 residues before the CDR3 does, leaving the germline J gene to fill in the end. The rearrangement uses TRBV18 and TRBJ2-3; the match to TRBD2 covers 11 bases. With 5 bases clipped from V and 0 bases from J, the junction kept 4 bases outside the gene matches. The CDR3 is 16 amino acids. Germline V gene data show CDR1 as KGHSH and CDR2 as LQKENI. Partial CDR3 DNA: TGTGCCAGCTCATCTCGGACTAGCGGGAGCACAGATACG. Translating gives CASSSRTSGSTDT. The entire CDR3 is CASSSRTSGSTDTQYF.

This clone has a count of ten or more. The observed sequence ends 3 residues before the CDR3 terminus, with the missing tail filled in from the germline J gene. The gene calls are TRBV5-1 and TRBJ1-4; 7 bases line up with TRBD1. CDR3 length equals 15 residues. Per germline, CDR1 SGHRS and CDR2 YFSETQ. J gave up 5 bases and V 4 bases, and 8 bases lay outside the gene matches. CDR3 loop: CASSPVRGGNEKLFF. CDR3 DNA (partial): TGCGCCAGCAGCCCGGTTCGAGGGGGCAATGAAAAA.

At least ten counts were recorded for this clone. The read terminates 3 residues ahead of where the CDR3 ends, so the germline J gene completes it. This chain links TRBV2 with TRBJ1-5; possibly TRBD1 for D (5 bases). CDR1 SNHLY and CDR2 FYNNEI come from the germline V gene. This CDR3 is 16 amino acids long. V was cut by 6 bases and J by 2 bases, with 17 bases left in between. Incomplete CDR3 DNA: TGTGCCAGCAGCCCCGGTGCAGGGTTAGGCAATCAGCCC. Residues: CASSPGAGLGNQP. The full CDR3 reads CASSPGAGLGNQPQHF.